Sequencing of this TCR beta chain was carried out in a study of cytomegalovirus exposure and HLA in healthy donors. The wider study: A data release that came early held approximately 85 million unique TCRs from HLA-typed donors.

PCR primers comprised 60 Vbeta and 13 Jbeta primers. Profiling relied on immunoSEQ multiplex PCR, and the TCRdb table lists in-frame clones only, not all of them. The sample shows about 200,000 clones, approximately 80% of them seen only once. Looked up from germline, CDR1 is SGHRS and CDR2 is YFSETQ. V was clipped by 4 bases and J by 2 bases; unmatched bases: 7. The CDR3 is 16 amino acids. Study-level findings and limits: A later analysis reportedly identified an Asian-associated ancestry cluster as carrying fewer N-insertions than the roughly 700-donor mean.

Regarding this clone: Its specificity is not known.

The chain couples TRBV5-1 to TRBJ2-1; TRBD2 agrees at 9 bases. The material sequenced was PBMCs. This TCR was sampled from a man in his fifties or sixties in good health and CMV-seronegative. The CDR3, as DNA: TGCGCCAGCAGCCCCGTAGCGGGGGAACCCTACAATGAGCAGTTCTTC. Its protein is CASSPVAGEPYNEQFF.